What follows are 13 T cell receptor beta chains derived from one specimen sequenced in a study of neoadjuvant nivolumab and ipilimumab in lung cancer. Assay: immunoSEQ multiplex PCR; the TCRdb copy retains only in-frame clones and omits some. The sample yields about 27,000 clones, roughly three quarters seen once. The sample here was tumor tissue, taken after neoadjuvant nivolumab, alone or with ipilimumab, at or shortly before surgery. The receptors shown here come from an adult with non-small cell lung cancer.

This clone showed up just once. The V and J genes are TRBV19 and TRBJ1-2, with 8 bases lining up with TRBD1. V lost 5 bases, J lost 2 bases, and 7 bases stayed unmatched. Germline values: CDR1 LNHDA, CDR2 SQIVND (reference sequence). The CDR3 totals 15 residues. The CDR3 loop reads CASSVTRGPNYGYTF. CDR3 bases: TGTGCCAGTAGTGTTACCAGGGGGCCGAACTATGGCTACACCTTC.

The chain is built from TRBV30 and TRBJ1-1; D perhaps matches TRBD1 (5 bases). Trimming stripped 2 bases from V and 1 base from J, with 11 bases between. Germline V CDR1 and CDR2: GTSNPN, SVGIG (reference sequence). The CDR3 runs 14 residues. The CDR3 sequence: CAWSPGRRNTEAFF. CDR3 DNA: TGTGCCTGGAGTCCGGGACGGAGGAACACTGAAGCTTTCTTT.

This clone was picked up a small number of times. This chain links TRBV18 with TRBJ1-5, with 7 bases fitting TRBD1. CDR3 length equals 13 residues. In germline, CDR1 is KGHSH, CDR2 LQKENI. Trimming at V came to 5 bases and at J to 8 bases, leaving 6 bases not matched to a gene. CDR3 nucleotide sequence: TGTGCCAGCTCAGGACAGGTCCGTGAGCCCCAGCATTTT. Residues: CASSGQVREPQHF.

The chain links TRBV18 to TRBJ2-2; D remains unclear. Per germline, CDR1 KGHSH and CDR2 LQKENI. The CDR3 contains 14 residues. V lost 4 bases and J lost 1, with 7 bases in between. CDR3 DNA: TGTGCCAGCTCACTACAGCTGAACACCGGGGAGCTGTTTTTT. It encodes CASSLQLNTGELFF.

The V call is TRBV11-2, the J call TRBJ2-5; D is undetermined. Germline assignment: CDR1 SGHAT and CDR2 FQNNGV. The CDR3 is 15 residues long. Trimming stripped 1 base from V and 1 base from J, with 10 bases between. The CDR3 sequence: CASSLVRQSQETQYF. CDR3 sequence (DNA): TGTGCCAGCAGCTTAGTACGTCAAAGCCAAGAGACCCAGTACTTC.

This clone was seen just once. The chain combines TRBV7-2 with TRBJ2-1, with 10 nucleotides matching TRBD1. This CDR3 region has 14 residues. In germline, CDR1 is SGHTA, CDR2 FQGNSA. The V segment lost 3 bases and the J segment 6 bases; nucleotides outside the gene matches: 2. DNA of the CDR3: TGTGCCAGCAGCTTCCGGACAGGGGGCAATGAGCAGTTCTTC. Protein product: CASSFRTGGNEQFF.

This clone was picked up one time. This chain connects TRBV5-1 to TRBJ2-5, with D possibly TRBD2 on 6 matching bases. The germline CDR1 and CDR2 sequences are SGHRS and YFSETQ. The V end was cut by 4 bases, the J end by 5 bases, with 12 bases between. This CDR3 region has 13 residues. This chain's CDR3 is CASSRQAGETQYF. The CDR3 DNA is TGCGCCAGCAGCCGCCAGGCGGGGGAGACCCAGTACTTC.

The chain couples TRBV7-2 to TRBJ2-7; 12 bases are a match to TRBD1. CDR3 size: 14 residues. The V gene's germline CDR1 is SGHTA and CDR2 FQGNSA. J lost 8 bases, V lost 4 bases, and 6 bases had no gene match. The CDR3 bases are TGTGCCAGCAGCTCCGGGACAGGGGGCGCGAAGCAGTACTTC. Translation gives CASSSGTGGAKQYF.

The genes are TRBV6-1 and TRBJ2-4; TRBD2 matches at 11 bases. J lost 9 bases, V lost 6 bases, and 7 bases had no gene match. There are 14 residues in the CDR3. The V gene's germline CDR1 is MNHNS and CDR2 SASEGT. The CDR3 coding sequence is TGTGCCAGCAGGGGGACTAGCGGCCTGGGCATTCAGTACTTC. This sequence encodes CASRGTSGLGIQYF.

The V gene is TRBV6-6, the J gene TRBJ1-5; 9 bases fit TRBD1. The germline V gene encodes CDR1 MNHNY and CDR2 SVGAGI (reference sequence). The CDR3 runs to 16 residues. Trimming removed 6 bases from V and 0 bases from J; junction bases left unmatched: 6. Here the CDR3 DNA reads TGTGCCAGCAGACCGGGGACAGGGATTAGCAATCAGCCCCAGCATTTT. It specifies CASRPGTGISNQPQHF.

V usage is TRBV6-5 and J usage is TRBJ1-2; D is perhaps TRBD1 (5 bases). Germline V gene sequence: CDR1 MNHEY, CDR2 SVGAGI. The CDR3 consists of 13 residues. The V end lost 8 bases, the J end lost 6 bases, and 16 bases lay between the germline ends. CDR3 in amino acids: CASRPQGGHGYTF. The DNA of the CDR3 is TGTGCCAGCCGCCCCCAGGGAGGACATGGCTACACCTTC.

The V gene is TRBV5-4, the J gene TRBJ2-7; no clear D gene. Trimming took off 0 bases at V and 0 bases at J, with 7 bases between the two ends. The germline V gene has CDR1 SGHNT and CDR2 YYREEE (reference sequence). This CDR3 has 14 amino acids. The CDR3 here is CASSLGAGSYEQYF. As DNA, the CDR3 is TGTGCCAGCAGCTTGGGTGCCGGCTCCTACGAGCAGTACTTC.

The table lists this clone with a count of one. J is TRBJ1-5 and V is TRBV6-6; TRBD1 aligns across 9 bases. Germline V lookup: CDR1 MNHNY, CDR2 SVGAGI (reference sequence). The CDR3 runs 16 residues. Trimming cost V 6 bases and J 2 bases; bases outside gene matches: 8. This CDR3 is CASRGQGVFGNQPQHF. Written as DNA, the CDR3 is TGTGCCAGCAGGGGACAGGGTGTTTTTGGCAATCAGCCCCAGCATTTT.